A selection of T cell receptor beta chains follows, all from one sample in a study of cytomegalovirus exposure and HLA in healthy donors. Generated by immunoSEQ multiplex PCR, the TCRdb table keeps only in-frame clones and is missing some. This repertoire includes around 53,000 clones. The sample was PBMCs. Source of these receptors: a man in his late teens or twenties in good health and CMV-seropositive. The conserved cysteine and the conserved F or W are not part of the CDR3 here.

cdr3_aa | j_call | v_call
ASSKQGAQETQY | TRBJ2-5 | TRBV19
ASSGQVHNQPQH | TRBJ1-5 | TRBV2
ASAPGQGAPTEAF | TRBJ1-1 | TRBV5-1
ASRTDRGAYNEQF | TRBJ2-1 | TRBV2
ASSFGGIYNEQF | TRBJ2-1 | TRBV28
SVQGQGFTDTQY | TRBJ2-3 | TRBV29-1
ASSLSPRRGNEQF | TRBJ2-1 | TRBV7-8
ASSERDKGWGEQY | TRBJ2-7 | TRBV10-1
ASSYAGRATEAF | TRBJ1-1 | TRBV5-6
ASWGGITDTQY | TRBJ2-3 | TRBV28
AIAGSTEAF | TRBJ1-1 | TRBV6-5
ASSLCTGGTNQPQH | TRBJ1-5 | TRBV7-7
ASSLRTGNNEKLF | TRBJ1-4 | TRBV7-6
ASTIGTSGTGGWTGELF | TRBJ2-2 | TRBV19
ATAGNWAYEQY | TRBJ2-7 | TRBV10-3
ASSLGRAGELF | TRBJ2-2 | TRBV7-6
ASSRGGGYGYT | TRBJ1-2 | TRBV19
ASSYLVGGGYT | TRBJ1-2 | TRBV6-5
ASSSDGDYGYT | TRBJ1-2 | TRBV6-4
ASSSLGAQY | TRBJ2-3 | TRBV6-5
ASSLHRENTQY | TRBJ2-3 | TRBV9
ASSLKPRGEQY | TRBJ2-7 | TRBV27
ASSPGQSTNEKLF | TRBJ1-4 | TRBV18
ASSEGSWSYEQY | NA | TRBV6-1
ASRGGSSYEQY | TRBJ2-7 | TRBV5-1
ASSLRVAGHNSYEQY | TRBJ2-7 | TRBV28
ASSGTGVETQY | TRBJ2-5 | TRBV6-1
SVEGLMNTEAF | TRBJ1-1 | TRBV29-1
AWTPGDTEAF | TRBJ1-1 | TRBV30
ASSPPTSGRVWNEQF | TRBJ2-1 | TRBV4-1
ASSLEAGGTQY | TRBJ2-3 | TRBV7-8
ASSLGAGGSPLH | TRBJ1-6 | TRBV5-1
ASESGGAGDTEAF | TRBJ1-1 | TRBV2
ASSVEAYTSSYEQY | TRBJ2-7 | TRBV9
ASSPQRGGTTDTQY | TRBJ2-3 | TRBV28
AWTVAGGDIQY | TRBJ2-4 | TRBV30
ASRYRDRGRSDQPQH | TRBJ1-5 | TRBV12-2
ASSHQYEQY | NA | TRBV4-1
ASRLQGVYYGYT | TRBJ1-2 | TRBV23-1
ASGLGQGQGDTQY | TRBJ2-3 | TRBV10-1
ASSQATGREEKLF | TRBJ1-4 | TRBV4-2
ASSLYLNTYEQY | TRBJ2-7 | TRBV13
AGSADGWTNTEAF | TRBJ1-1 | TRBV28
ASSSPGLGSQETQY | TRBJ2-5 | TRBV25-1
ASRLADPYNEQF | TRBJ2-1 | TRBV5-4
ASSLDRSRGQGNEQY | TRBJ2-7 | TRBV7-3
ASIIGPPAGEKLF | TRBJ1-4 | TRBV6-1
ASSVYRLAGGNEQY | TRBJ2-7 | TRBV19
ARSPTSHDRESYEQY | TRBJ2-7 | TRBV5-3
ASSLRRQSSGNTIY | TRBJ1-3 | TRBV5-6
ASRGGVQGEQF | TRBJ2-1 | TRBV27
ASSGMGGTEAF | TRBJ1-1 | TRBV19
ASSPTAMVLGELF | TRBJ2-2 | TRBV18